What follows are 23 T cell receptor beta chains derived from one specimen sequenced in a study of control samples from healthy donors and cancer patients. Sequenced by immunoSEQ multiplex PCR; TCRdb stores in-frame clones only, minus some. This table holds approximately 100,000 clones, roughly 92% found once. Sample: blood. These receptors originate from a human donor in good health. The donor label of this sample is uncertain.

This chain joins TRBV19 and TRBJ1-2, with a tentative D call TRBD1 (5 bases). CDR1 is LNHDA and CDR2 is SQIVND in the germline V gene (reference sequence). The CDR3 consists of 14 residues. Trimming cost V 8 bases and J 4 bases, with 17 bases left between them. CDR3 sequence (DNA): TGTGCCAGTTTGGCCCGGGACGGGGTCTATGGCTACACCTTC. Its protein is CASLARDGVYGYTF.

This clone was observed a few times. The rearrangement links TRBV9 to TRBJ1-6; 7 bases line up with TRBD1. This CDR3 region has 15 residues. V shed 2 bases, J shed 6 bases, and the junction held 5 bases outside the gene matches. Germline V gene sequence: CDR1 SGDLS, CDR2 YYNGEE. The CDR3 loop reads CASSVGTAFNSPLHF. The CDR3 DNA follows: TGTGCCAGCAGCGTCGGGACAGCCTTTAATTCACCCCTCCACTTT.

The chain recombines TRBV24-1 with TRBJ2-2; tentative D call: TRBD1 (5 bases). Germline CDR1 and CDR2: KGHDR and SFDVKD. The CDR3 runs 14 residues. Deletions cut 7 bases from V and 5 bases from J, with 13 bases between. CDR3 protein: CATSSRAITGELFF. For the CDR3, the DNA is TGTGCCACCAGCTCCAGGGCCATAACCGGGGAGCTGTTTTTT.

J is TRBJ2-5 and V is TRBV6-6; tentative D call: TRBD1 (8 bases). V dropped 8 bases and J dropped 2 bases, with 12 bases sitting between them. The CDR3 contains 13 residues. The germline CDR1 and CDR2 sequences are MNHNY and SVGAGI (reference sequence). The CDR3 DNA reads as TGTGCCAGCGTACAGGGGGGGCAAGAGACCCAGTACTTC. Protein product: CASVQGGQETQYF.

The chain couples TRBV7-2 to TRBJ2-1; D not certain. This CDR3 comprises 18 residues. V was cut by 1 base and J by 5 bases, with 21 bases left in between. The germline V gene has CDR1 SGHTA and CDR2 FQGNSA. The CDR3 sequence: CASSLGPVASFTNNEQFF. In nucleotides, the CDR3 is TGTGCCAGCAGCTTAGGGCCGGTGGCGTCTTTCACAAACAATGAGCAGTTCTTC.

The chain links TRBV3-1 (or the pseudogene TRBV3-2) to TRBJ1-2; no reliable D call. This CDR3 is built from 15 residues. Germline V gives CDR1 LGHDT, CDR2 YNNKEL (reference sequence). V lost 2 bases to trimming and J lost 8 bases, with 18 bases between them. CDR3 DNA sequence: TGTGCCAGCAGCCAATCGGAAGCCCGCTCTAGGGGCTACACCTTC. This gives the protein CASSQSEARSRGYTF.

The rearrangement joins TRBV7-8 to TRBJ2-2, with TRBD2 matching over 13 bases. V lost 1 base to trimming and J lost 4 bases; unmatched junction nucleotides: 6. The CDR3 contains 18 residues. CDR1 is SGHVS and CDR2 is FQNEAQ in the germline V gene. CDR3 nucleotides: TGTGCCAGCAGCTTAGGACTAGCGGGGGGATTGAGCACCGGGGAGCTGTTTTTT. Its translation is CASSLGLAGGLSTGELFF. Combining the CDR3 with reference TRBV7-8 and TRBJ2-2 gives the whole variable domain GAGVSQSPRYKVAKRGQDVALRCDPISGHVSLFWYQQALGQGPEFLTYFQNEAQLDKSGLPSDRFFAERPEGSVSTLKIQRTQQEDSAVYLCASSLGLAGGLSTGELFFGEGSRLTVL.

The chain carries TRBV6-5 and TRBJ2-7, with 7 bases matching TRBD1. CDR3 length: 15 amino acids. V shed 2 bases, J shed 2 bases, and the junction held 6 bases outside the gene matches. Germline lookup yields CDR1 MNHEY and CDR2 SVGAGI. As DNA, the CDR3 is TGTGCCAGCAGTTACGAACGGACAGGCCCCTACGAGCAGTACTTC. Its translation is CASSYERTGPYEQYF.

The chain has TRBV3-1 (or the pseudogene TRBV3-2) and TRBJ1-1; 9 nucleotides agree with TRBD1. The CDR3 runs 14 residues. Germline CDR1 LGHDT, CDR2 YNNKEL (reference sequence). The V gene end was trimmed by 3 bases and the J gene end by 5 bases; junction bases not matched to a gene: 4. The CDR3 DNA reads as TGTGCCAGCAGCCATCTCGGGACAGGGACTGAAGCTTTCTTT. Its protein product is CASSHLGTGTEAFF.

This clone appeared once. The chain carries TRBV19 and TRBJ1-5; no definite D call. The length of the CDR3 is 13 residues. V was cut by 7 bases and J by 6 bases, with 13 bases left in between. Germline V gene data show CDR1 as LNHDA and CDR2 as SQIVND (reference sequence). The CDR3 region has the DNA TGTGCCAGTAAAGGACGGGCGAGTCAGCCCCAGCATTTT. Residues: CASKGRASQPQHF.

The chain carries TRBV7-2 and TRBJ2-5; TRBD2 matches at 10 bases. CDR1 and CDR2 from the germline V gene are SGHTA and FQGNSA. The CDR3 is made up of 15 amino acids. Germline trimming cut 5 bases from V and 5 bases from J; bases unmatched to any gene: 8. The CDR3 loop is CASSPSGGALETQYF. In nucleotides, the CDR3 is TGTGCCAGCAGCCCGAGCGGGGGGGCCCTGGAGACCCAGTACTTC.

V usage is TRBV14 and J usage is TRBJ1-2; D is undetermined. The CDR3 spans 12 residues. CDR1 and CDR2 from the germline V gene are SGHDN and FVKESK. V lost 1 base to trimming and J lost 4 bases, with 4 bases between them. Here the CDR3 DNA reads TGTGCCAGCAGCCAAGGTCCCTATGGCTACACCTTC. Amino acid sequence: CASSQGPYGYTF.

This clone was seen once. V usage is TRBV3-1 (or the pseudogene TRBV3-2) and J usage is TRBJ1-1; no firm D call. This CDR3 is built from 12 residues. Deletions cut 7 bases from V and 4 bases from J, with 10 bases between. Per germline, CDR1 LGHDT and CDR2 YNNKEL (reference sequence). CDR3 in amino acids: CASTSVGTEAFF. For the CDR3, the DNA is TGTGCCAGCACTTCGGTTGGCACTGAAGCTTTCTTT.

The chain has TRBV11-3 and TRBJ2-1, with TRBD1 identical over 9 bases. CDR1 and CDR2 (germline): SGHNT, YENEEA. This CDR3 contains 17 residues. The trim removed 2 bases at V and 6 bases at J, leaving 11 bases unmatched. The CDR3 nucleotides read TGTGCCAGCAGCTTAAGCGTAGGGACAGGGTATGCCAATGAGCAGTTCTTC. This encodes CASSLSVGTGYANEQFF.

The V and J genes are TRBV7-8 and TRBJ1-5; no reliable D call. The CDR3 is made up of 14 amino acids. V was clipped by 1 base and J by 7 bases, with 11 bases between them. Per the germline V gene, CDR1 is SGHVS and CDR2 is FQNEAQ. CDR3 in amino acids: CASSLVVREQPQHF. CDR3 in DNA: TGTGCCAGCAGCTTAGTTGTAAGGGAGCAGCCCCAGCATTTT.

This rearrangement joins TRBV27 to TRBJ1-2, with 8 bases fitting TRBD1. V was pared by 6 bases and J by 4 bases, with 7 bases of the junction left unmatched. Germline values: CDR1 MNHEY, CDR2 SMNVEV (reference sequence). The CDR3 is made up of 14 amino acids. CDR3: CASSSGGRSYGYTF. In DNA, the CDR3 is TGTGCCAGCAGCTCAGGGGGCCGGAGCTATGGCTACACCTTC.

The rearrangement joins TRBV9 to TRBJ1-1; no reliable D call. The V gene's germline CDR1 is SGDLS and CDR2 YYNGEE. V was cut by 4 bases and J by 0 bases, with 7 bases left in between. This CDR3 spans 13 amino acids. The CDR3 sequence: CASSPGLNTEAFF. Written as DNA, the CDR3 is TGTGCCAGCAGCCCGGGATTGAACACTGAAGCTTTCTTT.

The chain has TRBV7-2 and TRBJ1-5; D gene uncertain. This CDR3 has 11 amino acids. In germline, CDR1 is SGHTA, CDR2 FQGNSA. The V end lost 5 bases, the J end lost 4 bases, and 3 bases lay between the germline ends. The CDR3 loop is CASSLNQPQHF. The CDR3 DNA is TGTGCCAGCAGCCTAAATCAGCCCCAGCATTTT.

The chain combines TRBV19 with TRBJ1-2, with 7 bases that match TRBD1. This CDR3 is built from 13 residues. From germline, CDR1 is LNHDA and CDR2 SQIVND (reference sequence). V was clipped by 7 bases and J by 7 bases; unmatched bases: 9. The CDR3: CASKPGQSAGYTF. The CDR3 nucleotides are TGTGCCAGTAAACCGGGACAGTCGGCTGGCTACACCTTC.

The gene calls are TRBV29-1 and TRBJ1-2; TRBD1 matches 7 bases. From germline, CDR1 is SQVTM and CDR2 ANQGSEA. This CDR3 is built from 14 residues. Trimming removed 3 bases from V and 3 bases from J; junction bases left unmatched: 7. The CDR3 nucleotides read TGCAGCGTTGATGTGTCAGGGGGAGACTATGGCTACACCTTC. The encoded protein is CSVDVSGGDYGYTF.

This clone was found once. This chain joins TRBV2 and TRBJ1-1; 7 bases agree with TRBD1. Germline V gene sequence: CDR1 SNHLY, CDR2 FYNNEI. This CDR3 has 14 residues. V gave up 1 base and J gave up 4 bases; unmatched junction bases: 3. The CDR3 DNA reads TGTGCCAGCAGTGAAGTCAGGGGGGGCACTGAAGCTTTCTTT. It is translated as CASSEVRGGTEAFF.

The CDR3 nucleotides are TGCGCCAGCAGCTTGGAAGGAGGACAGGGCACTGAAGCTTTCTTT. Its protein is CASSLEGGQGTEAFF. V is TRBV5-1 and J is TRBJ1-1; 8 bases line up with TRBD1. CDR3 length: 15 residues. Germline V gene sequence: CDR1 SGHRS, CDR2 YFSETQ. The V and J ends lost 0 bases and 4 bases, in that order; junction bases with no gene match: 5. Full variable domain (remainder filled in from reference TRBV5-1 and TRBJ1-1): KAGVTQTPRYLIKTRGQQVTLSCSPISGHRSVSWYQQTPGQGLQFLFEYFSETQRNKGNFPGRFSGRQFSNSRSEMNVSTLELGDSALYLCASSLEGGQGTEAFFGQGTRLTVV.

DNA for the CDR3: TGTGCCAGCAGGATTATTTCAGGGTGCACTGAGCAGTTCTTC. Residues: CASRIISGCTEQFF. This chain uses TRBV2 with TRBJ2-1; possible D gene TRBD1, 5 bases. This CDR3 is built from 14 residues. V was trimmed by 6 bases and J by 9 bases, leaving 18 bases between them. Germline V lookup: CDR1 SNHLY, CDR2 FYNNEI.